This paragraph covers one TCR beta chain sequence. This sample was taken from a study of beta chain features in type 1 diabetes. The V and J ends lost 3 bases and 3 bases respectively, with 8 bases between them. The length of the CDR3 is 14 residues. Germline V gene sequence: CDR1 MNHNS, CDR2 SASEGT. Expressed TCRB transcripts were sequenced after all isolated RNA was converted to cDNA. TCRdb's copy holds only in-frame clones and misses some; the assay was immunoSEQ multiplex PCR. The sample contains 300,000 to 450,000 clones, 10% to 15% of which appear only once. Each of the CD4+ naive, central memory, regulatory and stem cell-like memory populations was sorted via CD45RO/CCR7/CD25/CD127/CD95/CD27.

Sequencing was done on a sample of naive CD4+ T cells from blood. The V and J genes are TRBV6-1 and TRBJ2-2; possibly TRBD2 for D (5 bases). The receptor comes from a man between 18 and 35 years old in good health. CDR3 amino acids: CASSDRGYTGELFF. The CDR3 nucleotides are TGTGCCAGCAGTGACCGGGGTTACACCGGGGAGCTGTTTTTT.